The 26 T cell receptor beta chains listed next were all sequenced from one sample in a study of blood T cell repertoires in COVID-19. Sequencing was performed with immunoSEQ multiplex PCR; in TCRdb, only in-frame clones are kept and a portion is missing. Seen here are 150,000 to 200,000 clones, around 90% observed once, and the top ten hold about 2.3%. Sample: PBMCs or T cells enriched from blood (not recorded which). The receptor set was obtained from a woman under 40 who had recovered from COVID-19.

The chain combines TRBV6-2 or TRBV6-3 with TRBJ2-2, with 9 bases aligning to TRBD1. The V and J ends lost 6 bases and 7 bases, in that order; junction bases with no gene match: 12. CDR1 is MNHEY and CDR2 is SVGEGT in the germline V gene. The CDR3 runs to 16 residues. The DNA for the CDR3 is TGTGCCAGCAGCGAAAGGACAGGGGCCCGGCTCGGGGAGCTGTTTTTT. This codes for CASSERTGARLGELFF.

This clone was recorded only once. The rearrangement joins TRBV19 to TRBJ2-3; 7 bases map to TRBD2. Germline V lookup: CDR1 LNHDA, CDR2 SQIVND (reference sequence). The CDR3 runs to 15 residues. Trimming removed 5 bases from V and 1 base from J; junction bases left unmatched: 6. CDR3 in DNA: TGTGCCAGTAGTCCGCGCGCGGGAGGCACAGATACGCAGTATTTT. This codes for CASSPRAGGTDTQYF.

Here the CDR3 reads CASSHLEDSRSGNTIYF. The CDR3 coding sequence is TGTGCCAGCAGCCATCTCGAGGACAGCCGCTCTGGAAACACCATATATTTT. This sequence joins TRBV7-2 and TRBJ1-3; TRBD1 might be the D (6 bases). This CDR3 has 17 amino acids. Looked up from germline, CDR1 is SGHTA and CDR2 is FQGNSA. Between the trimmed V and J ends, which lost 5 bases and 0 bases, there was a span of 17 bases.

The CDR3 sequence is CATSKNAGGRQFF. CDR3 in DNA: TGTGCCACCAGCAAAAATGCGGGAGGCCGGCAGTTCTTC. J is TRBJ2-1 and V is TRBV24-1; the match to TRBD2 covers 8 bases. V lost 7 bases, J lost 12 bases, and 10 bases stayed unmatched. CDR3 length: 13 amino acids. Germline loops: CDR1 KGHDR, CDR2 SFDVKD.

This clone was picked up a small number of times. The chain employs TRBV7-3 and TRBJ2-7; 9 bases line up with TRBD2. CDR1 is SGHTA, CDR2 FQGTGA, per germline. Trimming took 5 bases from V and 3 from J; bases not matched to a gene: 8. This CDR3 region has 15 residues. CDR3 in amino acids: CASSKRLAVNYEQYF. In nucleotides, the CDR3 is TGTGCCAGCAGCAAGAGACTAGCGGTTAACTACGAGCAGTACTTC. The full variable domain, with the rest looked up from reference TRBV7-3 and TRBJ2-7, is GAGVSQTPSNKVTEKGKYVELRCDPISGHTALYWYRQSLGQGPEFLIYFQGTGAADDSGLPNDRFFAVRPEGSVSTLKIQRTERGDSAVYLCASSKRLAVNYEQYFGPGTRLTVT.

The genes are TRBV6-5 and TRBJ2-5, with D possibly TRBD2 on 6 matching bases. This CDR3 is built from 13 residues. V was clipped by 6 bases and J by 1 base, with 9 bases between them. The V gene's germline CDR1 is MNHEY and CDR2 SVGAGI. This CDR3 is CASRDGSQETQYF. As DNA, the CDR3 is TGTGCCAGCAGAGACGGGAGCCAAGAGACCCAGTACTTC.

The chain employs TRBV9 and TRBJ2-7, with 12 bases fitting TRBD1. Trimming removed 4 bases from V and 6 bases from J; junction bases left unmatched: 5. From germline, CDR1 is SGDLS and CDR2 YYNGEE. This CDR3 has 14 residues. This chain's CDR3 is CASSPGTGGGEQYF. DNA for the CDR3: TGTGCCAGCAGCCCCGGGACAGGGGGCGGCGAGCAGTACTTC.

This rearrangement joins TRBV7-3 to TRBJ1-5, with D possibly matching TRBD1 (5 bases). Per the germline V gene, CDR1 is SGHTA and CDR2 is FQGTGA. The CDR3 runs to 15 residues. The germline V and J ends were trimmed by 0 bases and 4 bases, with 10 bases remaining between them. This chain's CDR3 is CASSLTMGPNQPQHF. CDR3 in DNA: TGTGCCAGCAGCTTAACAATGGGGCCTAATCAGCCCCAGCATTTT.

V is TRBV5-1 and J is TRBJ2-7; D is perhaps TRBD1 (5 bases). CDR3 length: 15 residues. The germline V gene has CDR1 SGHRS and CDR2 YFSETQ. V was pared by 4 bases and J by 6 bases, with 20 bases between. CDR3 coding DNA: TGCGCCAGCAGCACTCAAGACAGCCCCTCCGCCGAGCAGTACTTC. Translated, it gives CASSTQDSPSAEQYF.

The chain joins TRBV5-6 to TRBJ1-2, with TRBD1 matching over 10 bases. CDR3 length: 15 residues. The germline V gene encodes CDR1 SGHDT and CDR2 YYEEEE. V lost 4 bases, J lost 4 bases, and 7 bases stayed unmatched. The CDR3 sequence is CASSPMDRGIYGYTF. For the CDR3, the DNA is TGTGCCAGCAGCCCCATGGACAGGGGGATCTATGGCTACACCTTC. The entire variable domain, with the rest obtained from reference TRBV5-6 and TRBJ1-2, is as follows: DAGVTQSPTHLIKTRGQQVTLRCSPKSGHDTVSWYQQALGQGPQFIFQYYEEEERQRGNFPDRFSGHQFPNYSSELNVNALLLGDSALYLCASSPMDRGIYGYTFGSGTRLTVV.

V usage is TRBV5-1 and J usage is TRBJ2-1; 10 nucleotides line up with TRBD2. V shed 0 bases, J shed 3 bases, and the junction held 0 bases outside the gene matches. Looked up from germline, CDR1 is SGHRS and CDR2 is YFSETQ. The CDR3 runs to 15 residues. The CDR3 protein is CASSLVAGGYNEQFF. CDR3 DNA: TGCGCCAGCAGCTTGGTAGCGGGGGGCTACAATGAGCAGTTCTTC.

V is TRBV6-2 or TRBV6-3 and J is TRBJ1-5, with no clear D. CDR3 length: 15 amino acids. The germline gives CDR1 MNHEY, CDR2 SVGEGT. The germline V and J ends were trimmed by 1 base and 0 bases, with 7 bases remaining between them. The CDR3 loop reads CASSYFGNSNQPQHF. CDR3 bases: TGTGCCAGCAGTTACTTTGGCAATAGCAATCAGCCCCAGCATTTT.

V usage is TRBV19 and J usage is TRBJ1-1; D possibly corresponds to TRBD1 (5 bases). The germline gives CDR1 LNHDA, CDR2 SQIVND (reference sequence). Trimming cost V 3 bases and J 10 bases, with 15 bases left between them. This CDR3 is 13 amino acids long. This CDR3 is CASSMASPQGAFF. DNA of the CDR3: TGTGCCAGTAGTATGGCGTCACCCCAGGGAGCTTTCTTT.

V and J are TRBV30 and TRBJ2-5, with 11 nucleotides matching TRBD2. The CDR3 consists of 14 residues. Per germline, CDR1 GTSNPN and CDR2 SVGIG (reference sequence). With 3 bases clipped from V and 6 bases from J, the junction kept 6 bases outside the gene matches. The CDR3 reads CAWSLAGGEKTQYF. The CDR3, as DNA: TGTGCCTGGAGCCTAGCGGGAGGTGAGAAGACCCAGTACTTC.

The V call is TRBV11-3, the J call TRBJ2-3; the match to TRBD2 covers 10 bases. Germline-derived CDR1 and CDR2 are SGHNT and YENEEA. The CDR3 contains 15 residues. Trimming cost V 5 bases and J 6 bases; bases outside gene matches: 8. CDR3 residues: CASSAGLADRDTQYF. The CDR3 nucleotides read TGTGCCAGCAGCGCTGGACTAGCGGACAGGGATACGCAGTATTTT.

This clone was seen a handful of times. Other DNA sequences in this sample translate to the same CDR3. The chain is built from TRBV29-1 and TRBJ1-1; the match to TRBD1 covers 8 bases. This CDR3 contains 12 residues. Losses at the gene ends were 5 bases for V and 5 bases for J; bases not matched to a gene: 4. CDR1 and CDR2 (germline): SQVTM, ANQGSEA. As DNA, the CDR3 is TGCAGCGTTTCCCAGGGGGCTACTGAAGCTTTCTTT. Its translation: CSVSQGATEAFF.

The V gene is TRBV11-2, the J gene TRBJ1-1, with 8 nucleotides matching TRBD1. V lost 7 bases, J lost 0 bases, and 4 bases stayed unmatched. Germline V lookup: CDR1 SGHAT, CDR2 FQNNGV. The CDR3 covers 14 residues. The CDR3 sequence is CASISDRVNTEAFF. The CDR3 DNA reads TGTGCCAGCATCTCGGACAGGGTGAACACTGAAGCTTTCTTT.

The chain carries TRBV5-6 and TRBJ1-1; unclear D gene. This CDR3 spans 13 amino acids. The V end was cut by 0 bases, the J end by 2 bases, with 5 bases between. Germline V gene lookup returns CDR1 SGHDT and CDR2 YYEEEE. The CDR3 DNA reads TGTGCCAGCAGCTTGGACCTAAACACTGAAGCTTTCTTT. Its protein is CASSLDLNTEAFF. Filled out from reference TRBV5-6 and TRBJ1-1, the complete variable domain reads DAGVTQSPTHLIKTRGQQVTLRCSPKSGHDTVSWYQQALGQGPQFIFQYYEEEERQRGNFPDRFSGHQFPNYSSELNVNALLLGDSALYLCASSLDLNTEAFFGQGTRLTVV.

The chain is built from TRBV15 and TRBJ2-1, with 10 bases that match TRBD2. This CDR3 has 15 amino acids. After removal of 0 bases from V and 7 bases from J, the junction contained 3 bases not matched to a gene. Germline V gene data show CDR1 as LNHNV and CDR2 as YYDKDF (reference sequence). The CDR3 sequence: CATSRDGLAVNEQFF. CDR3 DNA sequence: TGTGCCACCAGCAGAGATGGACTAGCGGTTAATGAGCAGTTCTTC. The full variable domain, completed using reference TRBV15 and TRBJ2-1, is DAMVIQNPRYQVTQFGKPVTLSCSQTLNHNVMYWYQQKSSQAPKLLFHYYDKDFNNEADTPDNFQSRRPNTSFCFLDIRSPGLGDTAMYLCATSRDGLAVNEQFFGPGTRLTVL.

The chain carries TRBV2 and TRBJ1-5; D is possibly TRBD1 (6 bases). The CDR3 contains 15 residues. The V end was cut by 6 bases, the J end by 2 bases, with 14 bases between. Germline-derived CDR1 and CDR2 are SNHLY and FYNNEI. In nucleotides, the CDR3 is TGTGCCAGCAGCGACACAGGGATTGGCAATCAGCCCCAGCATTTT. It is translated as CASSDTGIGNQPQHF. Variable domain in full (rest from reference TRBV2 and TRBJ1-5): EPEVTQTPSHQVTQMGQEVILRCVPISNHLYFYWYRQILGQKVEFLVSFYNNEISEKSEIFDDQFSVERPDGSNFTLKIRSTKLEDSAMYFCASSDTGIGNQPQHFGDGTRLSIL.

The chain links TRBV5-6 to TRBJ1-2; D is perhaps TRBD1 (5 bases). The V gene's germline CDR1 is SGHDT and CDR2 YYEEEE. V was pared by 0 bases and J by 4 bases, with 7 bases between. The CDR3 loop spans 13 amino acids. CDR3 loop: CASSLAGIYGYTF. CDR3 bases: TGTGCCAGCAGCTTGGCAGGGATCTATGGCTACACCTTC.

The chain combines TRBV27 with TRBJ1-2, with a possible D match to TRBD1 (5 bases). The CDR3 spans 14 residues. CDR1 and CDR2 from the germline V gene are MNHEY and SMNVEV (reference sequence). Trimming shortened V by 4 bases and J by 8 bases, and 17 bases separated the two germline ends. The CDR3 protein is CASSSMDNMGGYTF. The CDR3 DNA follows: TGTGCCAGCAGTTCGATGGACAACATGGGCGGCTACACCTTC.

This clone was seen only a few times. The chain combines TRBV29-1 with TRBJ2-7, with TRBD2 matching 11 bases. CDR1 SQVTM and CDR2 ANQGSEA come from the germline V gene. Unmatched junction bases numbered 9, after V lost 5 bases and J lost 3 bases. CDR3 length: 15 residues. The CDR3 nucleotides read TGCAGCGTTTCCGAACGACTAGCGGGAATCTACGAGCAGTACTTC. Its protein is CSVSERLAGIYEQYF.

The V call is TRBV9, the J call TRBJ2-7; 9 positions match TRBD2. V shed 0 bases and J 2 bases; nucleotides not matched to a gene: 15. Per the germline V gene, CDR1 is SGDLS and CDR2 is YYNGEE. The CDR3 spans 19 residues. The CDR3, as DNA: TGTGCCAGCAGCGTAGCCGGCTCGGTTCCGGGACTAGCTACCTACGAGCAGTACTTC. Its protein is CASSVAGSVPGLATYEQYF.

This clone has just a few counts. The chain employs TRBV19 and TRBJ1-2; D ambiguous. V was trimmed by 2 bases and J by 8 bases, leaving 15 bases between them. Germline CDR1 is LNHDA and CDR2 is SQIVND (reference sequence). The CDR3 loop spans 14 amino acids. The CDR3 here is CASSISTESSGYTF. Here the CDR3 DNA reads TGTGCCAGTAGTATATCGACGGAGTCTTCGGGCTACACCTTC.

Note on this clone: Relative to the germline gene, one junction end is altered; a read error may explain this. The chain employs TRBV7-7 and TRBJ1-4; D is possibly TRBD1 (5 bases). CDR1 and CDR2 (germline): SSHAT, FNYEAQ (reference sequence). The CDR3 length is 14 residues. The CDR3 spells CASSLDLTAEKLFF. In nucleotides, the CDR3 is TGTGCTAGCAGCTTAGATCTGACAGCCGAAAAACTGTTTTTT.